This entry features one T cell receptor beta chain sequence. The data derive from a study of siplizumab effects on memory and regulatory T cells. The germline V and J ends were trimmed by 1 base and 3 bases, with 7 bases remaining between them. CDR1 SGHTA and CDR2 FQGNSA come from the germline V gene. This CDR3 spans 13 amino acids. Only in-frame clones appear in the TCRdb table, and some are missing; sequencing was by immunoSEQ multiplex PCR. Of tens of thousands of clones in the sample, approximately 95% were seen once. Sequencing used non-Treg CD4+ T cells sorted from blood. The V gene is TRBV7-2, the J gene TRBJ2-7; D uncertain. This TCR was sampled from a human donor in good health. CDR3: CASSLGRIYEQYF. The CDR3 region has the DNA TGTGCCAGCAGCTTAGGACGGATCTACGAGCAGTACTTC.